This TCR beta chain was documented in a study of brain T cells in children with intractable seizures. Study results and limitations: Only CDR3 sequence similarity suggested viral specificity, without known HCMV serostatus.

CDR1 WNHNN and CDR2 SYGVQD come from the germline V gene (reference sequence). The CDR3 extends over 13 amino acids. V was trimmed by 2 bases and J by 7 bases, leaving 11 bases between them. The sequenced cases were selected for having the highest brain T cell transcript signatures. Generated by immunoSEQ multiplex PCR, the TCRdb table keeps only in-frame clones and is missing some. The table lists 110,000 or so clones, approximately 94% of them singletons. Note on this clone: The antigen is unknown.

V is TRBV10-1 and J is TRBJ2-5; unclear D gene. This specimen was peripheral blood, taken at surgery. The clonotype originates from a boy under two years old with hemimegalencephaly and intractable seizures. The CDR3 loop reads CASSELSPGTQYF. For the CDR3, the DNA is TGCGCCAGCAGTGAGCTCAGTCCAGGGACCCAGTACTTC.